The clone carrying this TCR beta chain has ten or more counts. The antigen is undetermined. These data belong to a study of response to subunit inactivated influenza vaccine. General study points: Each seasonal influenza vaccination recruits few new T cells, the authors suggested.

This CDR3 is built from 9 residues. Germline CDR1 is DFQATT and CDR2 is SNEGSKA (reference sequence). With 8 bases removed from V and 4 bases from J, the gap between germline ends came to 5 bases. TCRdb used MiXCR to reprocess the RT-PCR reads, holding one entry per CDR3 protein. The table lists approximately 500,000 distinct CDR3 sequences, over 10% of them singletons. The receptor comes from a man aged 45 to 65 who received an inactivated influenza vaccine. V gene TRBV20-1 combines with J gene TRBJ2-5; D gene unclear. The sequencing used PBMCs from blood, collected more than 35 days after vaccination. The CDR3 loop is CSTRETQYF. The CDR3 DNA reads as TGCAGTACACGAGAGACCCAGTACTTC.